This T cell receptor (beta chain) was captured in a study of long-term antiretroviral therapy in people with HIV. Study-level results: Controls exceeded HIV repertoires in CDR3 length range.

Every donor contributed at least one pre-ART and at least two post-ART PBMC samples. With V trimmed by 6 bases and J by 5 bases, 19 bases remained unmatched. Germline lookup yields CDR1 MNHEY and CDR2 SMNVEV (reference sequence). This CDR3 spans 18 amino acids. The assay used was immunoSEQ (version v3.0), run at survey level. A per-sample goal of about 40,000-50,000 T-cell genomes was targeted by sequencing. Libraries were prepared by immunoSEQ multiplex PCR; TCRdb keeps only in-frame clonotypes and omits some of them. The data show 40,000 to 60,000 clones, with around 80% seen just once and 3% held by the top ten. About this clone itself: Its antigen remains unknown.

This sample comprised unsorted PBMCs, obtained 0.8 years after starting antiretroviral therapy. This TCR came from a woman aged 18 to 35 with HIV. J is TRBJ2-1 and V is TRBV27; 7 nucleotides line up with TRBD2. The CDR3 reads CASRPSVPRRERDNEQFF. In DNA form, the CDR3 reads TGTGCCAGCAGGCCGAGCGTGCCGCGGCGGGAGAGAGACAATGAGCAGTTCTTC.